The 15 T cell receptor beta chains presented below share a single source sample, sequenced in a study of identifying expanded T cells in peripheral blood. The method was immunoSEQ multiplex PCR; TCRdb's version includes in-frame clones alone and lacks a portion of them. In the table there are around 120,000 clones, more than 75% of which are singletons. The sequenced material came from blood. The receptors come from a person between 18 and 75 years old in good health.

J is TRBJ2-1 and V is TRBV2; D remains unclear. The germline gives CDR1 SNHLY, CDR2 FYNNEI. Trimming removed 0 bases at V and 5 bases at J, with 14 bases between. CDR3 length equals 16 residues. CDR3: CASSEALLGGNNEQFF. DNA for the CDR3: TGTGCCAGCAGTGAAGCGCTTCTAGGTGGGAACAATGAGCAGTTCTTC.

This clone is medium-sized in the sample. The gene calls are TRBV4-1 and TRBJ2-3, with D perhaps matching TRBD2 (6 bases). Trimming cost V 0 bases and J 3 bases, with 22 bases left between them. The length of the CDR3 is 19 residues. Germline assignment: CDR1 MGHRA and CDR2 YSYEKL. CDR3 in amino acids: CASSQDPEYRRGKTDTQYF. The CDR3 DNA reads as TGCGCCAGCAGCCAAGATCCTGAATATCGGCGGGGTAAAACAGATACGCAGTATTTT.

The genes are TRBV19 and TRBJ1-2; D unclear. This CDR3 region has 13 residues. Trimming cost V 5 bases and J 5 bases, with 12 bases left between them. Germline V gene lookup returns CDR1 LNHDA and CDR2 SQIVND (reference sequence). The CDR3 is CASSLSSEYGYTF. The CDR3 DNA sequence: TGTGCCAGTAGTTTGTCGTCAGAGTATGGCTACACCTTC. The complete variable domain, with remaining parts taken from reference TRBV19 and TRBJ1-2, reads DGGITQSPKYLFRKEGQNVTLSCEQNLNHDAMYWYRQDPGQGLRLIYYSQIVNDFQKGDIAEGYSVSREKKESFPLTVTSAQKNPTAFYLCASSLSSEYGYTFGSGTRLTVV.

The CDR3 DNA reads TGTGCCTGGAGTGCCGGGGACAGCCTAAAACTGTTTTTT. It codes for CAWSAGDSLKLFF. The chain carries TRBV30 and TRBJ1-4, with 7 bases identical to TRBD1. The CDR3 runs to 13 residues. The germline V gene has CDR1 GTSNPN and CDR2 SVGIG (reference sequence). J lost 10 bases, V lost 1 base, and 6 bases had no gene match.

The chain carries TRBV10-3 and TRBJ2-7; D uncertain. V dropped 0 bases and J dropped 6 bases, with 3 bases sitting between them. The CDR3 extends over 11 amino acids. CDR1 and CDR2 (germline): ENHRY, SYGVKD. The CDR3 bases are TGTGCCATCAGTGAGTCGCTCGAGCAGTACTTC. Its translation: CAISESLEQYF.

The chain employs TRBV29-1 and TRBJ1-2, with 8 bases fitting TRBD1. The junction had 4 bases not matched to a gene; V was cut back by 4 bases and J by 6 bases. Germline loops: CDR1 SQVTM, CDR2 ANQGSEA. This CDR3 is 12 amino acids long. Written as DNA, the CDR3 is TGCAGCGTTGCGCAGGGGGCCAATGGCTACACCTTC. Protein product: CSVAQGANGYTF.

This clone was observed once. The rearrangement links TRBV30 to TRBJ2-7, with D perhaps matching TRBD2 (6 bases). The germline V gene has CDR1 GTSNPN and CDR2 SVGIG (reference sequence). The CDR3 spans 12 residues. The V end was cut by 0 bases, the J end by 6 bases, with 9 bases between. CDR3 sequence (DNA): TGTGCCTGGAGTGTACTCGGGAGCGAGCAGTACTTC. Its protein product is CAWSVLGSEQYF.

This chain joins TRBV2 and TRBJ1-3, with D uncertain. Between the trimmed V and J ends, which lost 7 bases and 4 bases, there was a span of 17 bases. Germline CDR1 and CDR2: SNHLY and FYNNEI. The CDR3 runs to 15 residues. In nucleotides, the CDR3 is TGTGCCAGCACCCCCCGTTTGATGTACGGAAACACCATATATTTT. It is translated as CASTPRLMYGNTIYF.

The CDR3 loop is CASSPWGTSYEQYF. The CDR3 coding sequence is TGTGCCAGCAGCCCCTGGGGCACCTCCTACGAGCAGTACTTC. The V and J genes are TRBV5-4 and TRBJ2-7; D possibly corresponds to TRBD1 (5 bases). This CDR3 is built from 14 residues. V was clipped by 4 bases and J by 0 bases, with 11 bases between them. Germline loops: CDR1 SGHNT, CDR2 YYREEE (reference sequence).

CDR3 in amino acids: CASSEVSTQYF. The CDR3 DNA reads as TGTGCCAGCAGTGAAGTATCCACGCAGTATTTT. The chain uses TRBV2 and TRBJ2-3; D is uncertain. There are 11 residues in the CDR3. The germline V gene has CDR1 SNHLY and CDR2 FYNNEI. Between the trimmed V and J ends, which lost 1 base and 9 bases, there was a span of 5 bases.

V and J are TRBV5-8 and TRBJ1-6; D unresolved. The CDR3 length is 14 residues. The V gene lost 4 bases and the J gene lost 9 bases, with 14 bases spanning the gap. Germline V CDR1 and CDR2: SGHTS, YDEGEE. CDR3 coding DNA: TGTGCCAGCAGCCCACCGGATTATCCTTCACCCCTCCACTTT. Translation gives CASSPPDYPSPLHF.

The gene calls are TRBV14 and TRBJ1-1, with D hard to call. The V gene's germline CDR1 is SGHDN and CDR2 FVKESK. CDR3 length: 15 residues. Trimming took off 3 bases at V and 0 bases at J, with 11 bases between the two ends. CDR3 DNA: TGTGCCAGCAGCCATTTCGTCGGGGTGAACACTGAAGCTTTCTTT. It encodes CASSHFVGVNTEAFF.

This CDR3 reads CAWREAGGNTIYF. The DNA of the CDR3 is TGTGCCTGGAGGGAGGCGGGAGGAAACACCATATATTTT. The chain is built from TRBV30 and TRBJ1-3; D unclear. The CDR3 is made up of 13 amino acids. Germline CDR1 GTSNPN, CDR2 SVGIG (reference sequence). The V end lost 3 bases, the J end lost 4 bases, and 10 bases lay between the germline ends.

This clone turned up a few times. The chain links TRBV27 to TRBJ1-4; 7 bases are a match to TRBD1. The J segment lost 1 base and the V segment lost 5 bases, leaving 4 bases of the junction unmatched. Germline CDR1 MNHEY, CDR2 SMNVEV (reference sequence). CDR3 length: 15 residues. CDR3 in DNA: TGTGCCAGCAGTCGAAACAGGGGAACTAATGAAAAACTGTTTTTT. The encoded protein is CASSRNRGTNEKLFF.

The rearrangement uses TRBV7-9 and TRBJ1-1; tentative D call: TRBD1 (5 bases). Trimming shortened V by 1 base and J by 4 bases, and 13 bases separated the two germline ends. In germline, CDR1 is SEHNR, CDR2 FQNEAQ (reference sequence). The CDR3 runs 15 residues. CDR3 in DNA: TGTGCCAGCAGCTTAGTGGGAGGGACGGGCACTGAAGCTTTCTTT. It translates to CASSLVGGTGTEAFF.